A single TCR beta chain is shown here with its context. Its antigen is as yet unknown. Genomic DNA of each subset was evenly split across several immunoSEQ plates. Repertoires were generated with immunoSEQ multiplex PCR, while TCRdb's copy carries only in-frame clones and drops some. Seen here are over a million clones, about 98.5% observed once, and the top ten hold approximately 0.38%. The CDR3 extends over 14 amino acids. Deletions cut 6 bases from V and 4 bases from J, with 16 bases between. Germline V gene sequence: CDR1 KGHSH, CDR2 LQKENI. This entry belongs to a study of shared clonotypes between healthy human individuals. Notes on the study in general: The study generally estimated greater richness for naive than memory subsets. Non-shared clonotypes were found to have lower generation probabilities than the clonotypes that were shared by all four of the sorted-subset donors.

This sequence was found in a man aged 30 to 45 in good health. Sequencing was carried out using naive CD4+ T cells sorted from blood. Indicated subset: CD45RA+ positively selected. This chain uses TRBV18 with TRBJ2-7, with D maybe TRBD2 (6 bases). CDR3 in DNA: TGTGCCAGCTCGCCTTACGGGAGCCTATACGAGCAGTACTTC. Its translation is CASSPYGSLYEQYF.